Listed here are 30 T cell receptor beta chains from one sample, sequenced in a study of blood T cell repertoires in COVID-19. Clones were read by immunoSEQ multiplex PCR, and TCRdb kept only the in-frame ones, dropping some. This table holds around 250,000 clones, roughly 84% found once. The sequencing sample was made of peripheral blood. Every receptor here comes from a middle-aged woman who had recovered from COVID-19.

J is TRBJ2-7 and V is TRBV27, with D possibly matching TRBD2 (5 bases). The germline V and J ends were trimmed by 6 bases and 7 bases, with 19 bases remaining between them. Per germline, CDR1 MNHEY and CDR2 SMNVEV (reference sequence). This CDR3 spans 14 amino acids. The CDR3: CASRSSGKSGEQYF. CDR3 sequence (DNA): TGTGCCAGCAGATCCTCGGGGAAGTCTGGTGAGCAGTACTTC.

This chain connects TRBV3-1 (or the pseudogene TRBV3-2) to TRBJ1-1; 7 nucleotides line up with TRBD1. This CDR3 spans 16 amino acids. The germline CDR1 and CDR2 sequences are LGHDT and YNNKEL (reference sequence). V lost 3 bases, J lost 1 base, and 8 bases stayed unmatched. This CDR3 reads CASSQGNRGWNTEAFF. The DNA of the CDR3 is TGTGCCAGCAGCCAGGGCAACAGGGGTTGGAACACTGAAGCTTTCTTT.

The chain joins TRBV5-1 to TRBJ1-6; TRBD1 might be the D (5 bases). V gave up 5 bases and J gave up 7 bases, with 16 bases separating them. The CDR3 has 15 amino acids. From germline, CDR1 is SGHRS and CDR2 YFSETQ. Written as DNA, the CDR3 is TGCGCCAGCAGGCCCCCCGGGACTGGAAATTCACCCCTCCACTTT. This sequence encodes CASRPPGTGNSPLHF.

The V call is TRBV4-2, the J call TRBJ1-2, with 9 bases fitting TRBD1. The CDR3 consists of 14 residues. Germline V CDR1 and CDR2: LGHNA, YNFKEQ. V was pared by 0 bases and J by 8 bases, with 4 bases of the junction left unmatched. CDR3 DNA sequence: TGTGCCAGCAGCCAAGAGGACAGGGGAAGAGGCTACACCTTC. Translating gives CASSQEDRGRGYTF.

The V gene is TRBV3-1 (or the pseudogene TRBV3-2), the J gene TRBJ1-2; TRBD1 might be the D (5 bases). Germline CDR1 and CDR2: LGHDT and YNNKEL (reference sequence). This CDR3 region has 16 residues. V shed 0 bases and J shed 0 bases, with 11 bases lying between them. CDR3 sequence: CASSQDLGPPNYGYTF. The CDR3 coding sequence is TGTGCCAGCAGCCAAGATTTGGGGCCACCTAACTATGGCTACACCTTC.

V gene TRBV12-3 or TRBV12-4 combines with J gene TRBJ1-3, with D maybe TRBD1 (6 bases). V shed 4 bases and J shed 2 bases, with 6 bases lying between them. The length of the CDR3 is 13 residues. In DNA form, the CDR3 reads TGTGCCAGCAGTTACAGGGCTGGAAACACCATATATTTT. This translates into CASSYRAGNTIYF.

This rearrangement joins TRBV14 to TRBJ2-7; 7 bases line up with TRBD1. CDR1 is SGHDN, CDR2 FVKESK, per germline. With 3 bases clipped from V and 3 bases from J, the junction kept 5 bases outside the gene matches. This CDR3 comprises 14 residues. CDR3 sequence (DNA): TGTGCCAGCAGCCAGGAGACAGGGATCTACGAGCAGTACTTC. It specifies CASSQETGIYEQYF. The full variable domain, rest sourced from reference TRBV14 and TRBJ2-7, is EAGVTQFPSHSVIEKGQTVTLRCDPISGHDNLYWYRRVMGKEIKFLLHFVKESKQDESGMPNNRFLAERTGGTYSTLKVQPAELEDSGVYFCASSQETGIYEQYFGPGTRLTVT.

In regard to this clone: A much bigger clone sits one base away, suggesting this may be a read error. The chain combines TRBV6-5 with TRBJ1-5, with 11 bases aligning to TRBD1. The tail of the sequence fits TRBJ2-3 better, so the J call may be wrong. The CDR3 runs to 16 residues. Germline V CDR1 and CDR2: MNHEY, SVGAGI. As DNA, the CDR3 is TGTGCCAGCAGTTACTCGGGACAGGGGGGCAATCAGCCCCAGTATTTT. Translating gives CASSYSGQGGNQPQYF.

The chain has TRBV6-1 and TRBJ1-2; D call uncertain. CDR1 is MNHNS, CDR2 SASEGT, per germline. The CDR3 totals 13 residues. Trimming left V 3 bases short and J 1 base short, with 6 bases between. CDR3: CASSDTLNYGYTF. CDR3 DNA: TGTGCCAGCAGTGACACTCTTAACTATGGCTACACCTTC.

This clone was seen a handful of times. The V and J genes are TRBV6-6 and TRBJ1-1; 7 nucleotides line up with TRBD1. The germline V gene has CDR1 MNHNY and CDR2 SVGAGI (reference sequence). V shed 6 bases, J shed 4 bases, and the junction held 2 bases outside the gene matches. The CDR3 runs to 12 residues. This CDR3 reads CASRTGSTEAFF. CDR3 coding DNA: TGTGCCAGCAGGACAGGGAGCACTGAAGCTTTCTTT.

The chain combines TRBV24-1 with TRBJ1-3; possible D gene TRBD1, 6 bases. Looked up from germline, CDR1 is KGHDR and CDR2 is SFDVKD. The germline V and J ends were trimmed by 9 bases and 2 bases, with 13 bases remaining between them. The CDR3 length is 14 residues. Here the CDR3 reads CATRDNRAGNTIYF. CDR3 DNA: TGTGCCACCCGCGACAACAGGGCTGGAAACACCATATATTTT.

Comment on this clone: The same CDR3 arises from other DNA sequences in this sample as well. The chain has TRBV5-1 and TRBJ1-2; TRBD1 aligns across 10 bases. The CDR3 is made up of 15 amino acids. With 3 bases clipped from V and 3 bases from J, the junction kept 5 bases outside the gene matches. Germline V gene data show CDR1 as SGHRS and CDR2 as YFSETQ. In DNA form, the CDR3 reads TGCGCCAGCAGCTCGGGACAGGGGTTAGACTATGGCTACACCTTC. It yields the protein CASSSGQGLDYGYTF.

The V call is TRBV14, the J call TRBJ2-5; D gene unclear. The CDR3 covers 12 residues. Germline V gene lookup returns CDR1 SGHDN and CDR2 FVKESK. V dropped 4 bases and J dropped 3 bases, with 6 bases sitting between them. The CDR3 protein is CASSLSEETQYF. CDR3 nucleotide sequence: TGTGCCAGCAGCCTGTCCGAAGAGACCCAGTACTTC.

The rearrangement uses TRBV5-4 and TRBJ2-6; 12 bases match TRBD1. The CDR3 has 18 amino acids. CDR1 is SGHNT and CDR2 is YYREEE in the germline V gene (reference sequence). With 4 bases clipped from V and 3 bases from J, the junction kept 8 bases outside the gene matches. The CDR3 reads CASSAGTGGAGGANVLTF. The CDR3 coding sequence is TGTGCCAGCAGCGCCGGGACAGGGGGCGCGGGTGGGGCCAACGTCCTGACTTTC. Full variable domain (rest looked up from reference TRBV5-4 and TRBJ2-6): ETGVTQSPTHLIKTRGQQVTLRCSSQSGHNTVSWYQQALGQGPQFIFQYYREEENGRGNFPPRFSGLQFPNYSSELNVNALELDDSALYLCASSAGTGGAGGANVLTFGAGSRLTVL.

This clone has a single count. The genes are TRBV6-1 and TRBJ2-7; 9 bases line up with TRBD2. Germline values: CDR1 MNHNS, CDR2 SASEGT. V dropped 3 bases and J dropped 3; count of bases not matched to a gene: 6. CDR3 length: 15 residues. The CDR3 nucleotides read TGTGCCAGCAGTGAGGGACTAGCTCAAGTCTACGAGCAGTACTTC. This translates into CASSEGLAQVYEQYF.

CDR3 residues: CASSKHFRELRGGYTF. CDR3 nucleotides: TGTGCCAGCAGTAAACACTTCAGGGAACTTAGGGGAGGCTACACCTTC. This chain uses TRBV2 with TRBJ1-2; possible D gene TRBD1, 5 bases. Germline CDR1 reads SNHLY; CDR2 reads FYNNEI. The CDR3 length is 16 residues. The V and J ends lost 5 bases and 8 bases respectively, with 24 bases between them.

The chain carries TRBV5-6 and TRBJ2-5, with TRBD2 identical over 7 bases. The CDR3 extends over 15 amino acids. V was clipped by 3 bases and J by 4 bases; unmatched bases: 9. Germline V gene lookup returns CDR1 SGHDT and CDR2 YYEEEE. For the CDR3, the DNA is TGTGCCAGCAGCTCCCTGGGAGGGTCCCGAGAGACCCAGTACTTC. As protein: CASSSLGGSRETQYF.

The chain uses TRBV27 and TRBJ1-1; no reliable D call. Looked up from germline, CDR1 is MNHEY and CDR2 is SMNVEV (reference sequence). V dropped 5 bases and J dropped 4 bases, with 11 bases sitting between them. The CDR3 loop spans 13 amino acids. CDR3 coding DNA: TGTGCCAGCAGTCCCCGTCTGGCCACTGAAGCTTTCTTT. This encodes CASSPRLATEAFF.

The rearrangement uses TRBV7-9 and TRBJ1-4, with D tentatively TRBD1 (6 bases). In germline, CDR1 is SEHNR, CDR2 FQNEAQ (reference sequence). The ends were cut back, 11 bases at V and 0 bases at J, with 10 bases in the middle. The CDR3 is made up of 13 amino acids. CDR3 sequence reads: CAGSGATNEKLFF. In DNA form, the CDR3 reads TGTGCCGGTTCAGGGGCAACTAATGAAAAACTGTTTTTT.

The CDR3 nucleotides read TGTGCCAGCAGCGATGGACTCCATGGGGAAAAACTGTTTTTT. Its protein product is CASSDGLHGEKLFF. This chain links TRBV9 with TRBJ1-4; D not resolved. Trimming removed 3 bases from V and 8 bases from J, with 14 bases in between. This CDR3 has 14 residues. Germline V gene sequence: CDR1 SGDLS, CDR2 YYNGEE.

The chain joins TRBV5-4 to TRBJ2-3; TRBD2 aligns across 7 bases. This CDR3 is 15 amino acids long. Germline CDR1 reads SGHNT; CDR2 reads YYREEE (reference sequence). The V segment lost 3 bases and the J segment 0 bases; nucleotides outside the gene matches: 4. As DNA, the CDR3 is TGTGCCAGCAGCTACAGAGCGGGGAGCACAGATACGCAGTATTTT. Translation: CASSYRAGSTDTQYF.

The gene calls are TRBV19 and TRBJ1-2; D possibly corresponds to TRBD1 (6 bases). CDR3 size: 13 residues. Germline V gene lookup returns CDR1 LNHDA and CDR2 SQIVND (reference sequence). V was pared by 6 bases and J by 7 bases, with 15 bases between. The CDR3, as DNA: TGTGCCAGTAGCCCGGGGCGGGGGCTTGGCTACACCTTC. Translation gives CASSPGRGLGYTF.

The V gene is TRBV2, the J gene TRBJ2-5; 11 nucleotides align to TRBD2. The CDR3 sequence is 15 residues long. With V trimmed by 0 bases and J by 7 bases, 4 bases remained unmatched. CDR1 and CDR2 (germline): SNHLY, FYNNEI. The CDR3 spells CASSEAGLAGGTQYF. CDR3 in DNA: TGTGCCAGCAGTGAAGCAGGCCTAGCGGGGGGGACCCAGTACTTC. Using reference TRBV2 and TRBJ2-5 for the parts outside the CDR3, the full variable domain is EPEVTQTPSHQVTQMGQEVILRCVPISNHLYFYWYRQILGQKVEFLVSFYNNEISEKSEIFDDQFSVERPDGSNFTLKIRSTKLEDSAMYFCASSEAGLAGGTQYFGPGTRLLVL.

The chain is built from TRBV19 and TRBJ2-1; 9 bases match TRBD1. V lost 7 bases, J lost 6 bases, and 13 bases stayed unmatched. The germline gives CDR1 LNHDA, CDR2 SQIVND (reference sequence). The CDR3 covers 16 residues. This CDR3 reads CASKRGGQGKGNEQFF. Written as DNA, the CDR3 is TGTGCCAGTAAGCGAGGGGGACAGGGTAAGGGCAATGAGCAGTTCTTC.

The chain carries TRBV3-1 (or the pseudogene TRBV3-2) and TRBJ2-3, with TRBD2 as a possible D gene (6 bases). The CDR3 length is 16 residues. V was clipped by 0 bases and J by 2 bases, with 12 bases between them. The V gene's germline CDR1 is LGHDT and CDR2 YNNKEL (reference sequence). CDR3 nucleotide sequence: TGTGCCAGCAGCCAAGATCGACGGGGGAACACAGATACGCAGTATTTT. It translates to CASSQDRRGNTDTQYF.

This chain's CDR3 is CASSQWGRNSNQPQHF. The CDR3 DNA follows: TGTGCCAGCAGCCAATGGGGCAGAAATAGCAATCAGCCCCAGCATTTT. This chain joins TRBV3-1 (or the pseudogene TRBV3-2) and TRBJ1-5, with D maybe TRBD1 (5 bases). Germline CDR1 and CDR2: LGHDT and YNNKEL (reference sequence). V was cut by 2 bases and J by 0 bases, with 11 bases left in between. The CDR3 extends over 16 amino acids.

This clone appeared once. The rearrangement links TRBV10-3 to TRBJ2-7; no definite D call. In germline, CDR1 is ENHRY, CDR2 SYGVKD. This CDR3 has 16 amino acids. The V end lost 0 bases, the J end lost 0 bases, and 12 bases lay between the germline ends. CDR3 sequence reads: CAISESKTANSYEQYF. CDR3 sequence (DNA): TGTGCCATCAGTGAGTCTAAAACAGCAAACTCCTACGAGCAGTACTTC.

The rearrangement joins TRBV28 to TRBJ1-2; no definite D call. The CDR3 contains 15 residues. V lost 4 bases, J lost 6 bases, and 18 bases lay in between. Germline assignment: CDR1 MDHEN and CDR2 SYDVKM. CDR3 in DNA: TGTGCCAGCAGTTACCAGAACATTCCGTTGGATGGCTACACCTTC. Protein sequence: CASSYQNIPLDGYTF.

The CDR3 sequence: CASSAGSQETQYF. The CDR3 DNA is TGCGCCAGCAGCGCCGGGTCCCAAGAGACCCAGTACTTC. The chain links TRBV5-1 to TRBJ2-5; no firm D call. Trimming left V 4 bases short and J 1 base short, with 8 bases between. This CDR3 has 13 residues. Germline lookup yields CDR1 SGHRS and CDR2 YFSETQ.

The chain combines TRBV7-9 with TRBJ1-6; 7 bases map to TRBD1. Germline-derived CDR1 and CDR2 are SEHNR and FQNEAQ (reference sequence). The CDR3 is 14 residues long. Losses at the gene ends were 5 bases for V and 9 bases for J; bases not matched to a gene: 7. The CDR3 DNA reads TGTGCCAGCAGCCTAGGACAGGACGGTTCACCCCTCCACTTT. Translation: CASSLGQDGSPLHF. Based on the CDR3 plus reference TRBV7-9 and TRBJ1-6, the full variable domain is DTGVSQNPRHKITKRGQNVTFRCDPISEHNRLYWYRQTLGQGPEFLTYFQNEAQLEKSRLLSDRFSAERPKGSFSTLEIQRTEQGDSAMYLCASSLGQDGSPLHFGNGTRLTVT.